This TCR beta chain comes out of a study of blood T cell repertoires in COVID-19. The overall study: Sites across the United States, Italy and Spain contributed samples from acute and convalescent COVID-19. In each case, the material was cDNA or gDNA derived from T cells, B-cell-depleted T cells, or PBMCs.

The CDR3 runs 16 residues. V lost 3 bases, J lost 5 bases, and 10 bases stayed unmatched. Germline CDR1 is MGHRA and CDR2 is YSYEKL. The repertoire was sequenced with immunoSEQ multiplex PCR; TCRdb's copy has only in-frame clones and lacks some. The table has roughly 200,000 clones, about four fifths seen once; the top ten hold about 6.5%. The genes are TRBV4-1 and TRBJ2-1; TRBD1 matches at 7 bases. The receptor's source is a man between 65 and 80 years old with active or convalescent COVID-19. The specimen was peripheral blood. For the CDR3, the DNA is TGCGCCAGCAGCCAGAGGACAGGCCAAGGGGACAATGAGCAGTTCTTC. Translated, it gives CASSQRTGQGDNEQFF.